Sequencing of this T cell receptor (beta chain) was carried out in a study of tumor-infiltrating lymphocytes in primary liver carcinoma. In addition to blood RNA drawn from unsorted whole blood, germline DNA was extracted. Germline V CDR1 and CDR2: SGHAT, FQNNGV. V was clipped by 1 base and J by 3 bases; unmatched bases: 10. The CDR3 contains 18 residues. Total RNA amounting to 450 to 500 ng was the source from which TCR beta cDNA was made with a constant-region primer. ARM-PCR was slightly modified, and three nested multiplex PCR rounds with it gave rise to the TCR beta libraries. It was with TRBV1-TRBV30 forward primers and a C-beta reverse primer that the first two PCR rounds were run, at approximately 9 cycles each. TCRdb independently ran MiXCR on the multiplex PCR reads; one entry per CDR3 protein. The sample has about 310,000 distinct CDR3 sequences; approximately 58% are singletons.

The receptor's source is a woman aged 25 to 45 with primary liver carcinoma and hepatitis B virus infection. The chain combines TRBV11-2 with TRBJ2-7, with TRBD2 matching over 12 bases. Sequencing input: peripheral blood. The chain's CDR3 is CASSLGMRTSGELYEQYF. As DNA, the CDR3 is TGTGCCAGCAGCTTAGGTATGAGGACTAGCGGGGAGCTCTACGAGCAGTACTTC.